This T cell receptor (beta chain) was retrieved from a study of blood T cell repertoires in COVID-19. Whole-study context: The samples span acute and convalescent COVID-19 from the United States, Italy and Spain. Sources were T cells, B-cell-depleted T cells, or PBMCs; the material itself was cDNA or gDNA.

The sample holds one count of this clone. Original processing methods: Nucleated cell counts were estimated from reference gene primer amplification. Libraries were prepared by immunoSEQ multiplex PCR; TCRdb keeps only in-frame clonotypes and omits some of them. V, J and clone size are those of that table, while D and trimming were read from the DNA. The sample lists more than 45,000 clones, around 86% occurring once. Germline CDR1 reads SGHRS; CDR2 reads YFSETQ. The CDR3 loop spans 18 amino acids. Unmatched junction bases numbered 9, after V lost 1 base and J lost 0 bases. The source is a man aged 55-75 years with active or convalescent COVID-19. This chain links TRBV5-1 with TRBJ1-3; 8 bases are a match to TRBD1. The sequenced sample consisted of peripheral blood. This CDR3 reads CASSLFAGQDLSGNTIYF. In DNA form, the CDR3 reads TGCGCCAGCAGCTTGTTCGCGGGACAGGACCTCTCTGGAAACACCATATATTTT. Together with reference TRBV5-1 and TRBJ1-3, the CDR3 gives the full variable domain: KAGVTQTPRYLIKTRGQQVTLSCSPISGHRSVSWYQQTPGQGLQFLFEYFSETQRNKGNFPGRFSGRQFSNSRSEMNVSTLELGDSALYLCASSLFAGQDLSGNTIYFGEGSWLTVV.